The 2 T cell receptor beta chains in this list originate from one sample, sequenced in a study of blood T cell repertoires in COVID-19. Data came from immunoSEQ multiplex PCR; TCRdb stores just in-frame clones and leaves some out. The sample records some 130,000 clones, 86% being singletons. Sequences were obtained from PBMCs or T cells enriched from blood (not recorded which). The receptor source for this set is a man aged 50 to 60 who had recovered from COVID-19.

The chain couples TRBV7-8 to TRBJ2-2, with TRBD1 matching 9 bases. There are 16 residues in the CDR3. The germline V gene has CDR1 SGHVS and CDR2 FQNEAQ. V was clipped by 1 base and J by 5 bases; unmatched bases: 5. CDR3 coding DNA: TGTGCCAGCAGCTTAGGTGCGACAGGGGGTACCGGGGAGCTGTTTTTT. Translated: CASSLGATGGTGELFF.

CDR3 protein: CASSESTGDGQPQHF. CDR3 nucleotides: TGTGCCAGCAGTGAATCCACAGGGGACGGTCAGCCCCAGCATTTT. The V gene is TRBV25-1, the J gene TRBJ1-5, with 7 bases matching TRBD1. Germline V gene lookup returns CDR1 MGHDK and CDR2 SYGVNS. V lost 1 base, J lost 6 bases, and 6 bases stayed unmatched. The CDR3 loop spans 15 amino acids.